Listed here are 14 T cell receptor beta chains from one sample, sequenced in a study of blood T cell repertoires in COVID-19. Method: immunoSEQ multiplex PCR; TCRdb's copy keeps in-frame clones and lacks some. The table includes 300,000 or so clones, about 87% detected once. Source material: peripheral blood. The source is a woman in her forties with acute or convalescent COVID-19.

This rearrangement joins TRBV2 to TRBJ1-1; TRBD1 is a possible D gene (6 bases). Germline assignment: CDR1 SNHLY and CDR2 FYNNEI. The ends were cut back, 5 bases at V and 0 bases at J, with 10 bases in the middle. The CDR3 has 14 amino acids. The chain's CDR3 is CASSRTGLNTEAFF. The CDR3 DNA reads as TGTGCCAGCAGTCGTACAGGGCTGAACACTGAAGCTTTCTTT.

J is TRBJ1-2 and V is TRBV5-1; possible D gene TRBD1, 5 bases. The CDR3 contains 16 residues. The V gene's germline CDR1 is SGHRS and CDR2 YFSETQ. Trimming shortened V by 5 bases and J by 2 bases, and 19 bases separated the two germline ends. The CDR3 nucleotides read TGCGCCAGCAGTCGGTCCGGGGGGACGGTGAACTATGGCTACACCTTC. Its protein product is CASSRSGGTVNYGYTF. Supplemented by reference TRBV5-1 and TRBJ1-2, the full variable domain reads KAGVTQTPRYLIKTRGQQVTLSCSPISGHRSVSWYQQTPGQGLQFLFEYFSETQRNKGNFPGRFSGRQFSNSRSEMNVSTLELGDSALYLCASSRSGGTVNYGYTFGSGTRLTVV.

The chain combines TRBV15 with TRBJ2-5; 10 positions agree with TRBD2. Germline V gives CDR1 LNHNV, CDR2 YYDKDF (reference sequence). The V segment lost 5 bases and the J segment 3 bases; nucleotides outside the gene matches: 6. This CDR3 is built from 15 residues. CDR3 in amino acids: CATSAPGLAKETQYF. The DNA of the CDR3 is TGTGCCACCAGCGCACCGGGACTAGCGAAAGAGACCCAGTACTTC.

The gene calls are TRBV5-1 and TRBJ1-1; D unclear. Germline-derived CDR1 and CDR2 are SGHRS and YFSETQ. With 0 bases removed from V and 3 bases from J, the gap between germline ends came to 6 bases. This CDR3 has 13 residues. The CDR3 nucleotides read TGCGCCAGCAGCTTGGAAGCATACACTGAAGCTTTCTTT. Its protein is CASSLEAYTEAFF.

V and J are TRBV6-1 and TRBJ1-2, with unresolved D. There are 15 residues in the CDR3. Trimming pared 3 bases from V and 4 bases from J, leaving 15 bases between. Germline-derived CDR1 and CDR2 are MNHNS and SASEGT. The CDR3 nucleotides are TGTGCCAGCAGTGAGCAGGAGGGCGCGGCCTATGGCTACACCTTC. Amino acid sequence: CASSEQEGAAYGYTF.

V is TRBV7-2 and J is TRBJ1-1; 9 nucleotides align to TRBD1. Trimming cost V 0 bases and J 4 bases; bases outside gene matches: 6. Germline values: CDR1 SGHTA, CDR2 FQGNSA. This CDR3 spans 16 amino acids. Here the CDR3 DNA reads TGTGCCAGCAGCTTAGCCGGGACAGGGATAGGCACTGAAGCTTTCTTT. This encodes CASSLAGTGIGTEAFF.

The chain joins TRBV6-5 to TRBJ1-1; 7 bases match TRBD1. Germline assignment: CDR1 MNHEY and CDR2 SVGAGI. CDR3 length equals 14 residues. With 6 bases clipped from V and 1 base from J, the junction kept 5 bases outside the gene matches. CDR3 sequence: CASRAGDRNTEAFF. DNA of the CDR3: TGTGCCAGCAGGGCCGGGGACAGGAACACTGAAGCTTTCTTT.

The chain has TRBV6-5 and TRBJ1-1; 7 nucleotides match TRBD1. This CDR3 is 15 amino acids long. CDR1 is MNHEY, CDR2 SVGAGI, per germline. Trimming took 6 bases from V and 7 from J; bases not matched to a gene: 14. The CDR3 loop is CASSRDSPVQGEAFF. DNA for the CDR3: TGTGCCAGCAGCCGGGACAGCCCTGTACAGGGTGAAGCTTTCTTT.

This clone has more than one count but fewer than ten. The chain has TRBV5-1 and TRBJ1-2; D unclear. Trimming stripped 2 bases from V and 4 bases from J, with 18 bases between. The germline V gene has CDR1 SGHRS and CDR2 YFSETQ. The CDR3 spans 16 residues. The CDR3 nucleotides are TGCGCCAGCAGCTTAGAACGGGGTGAGGGCTTCTATGGCTACACCTTC. Translating gives CASSLERGEGFYGYTF. Variable domain in full (rest from reference TRBV5-1 and TRBJ1-2): KAGVTQTPRYLIKTRGQQVTLSCSPISGHRSVSWYQQTPGQGLQFLFEYFSETQRNKGNFPGRFSGRQFSNSRSEMNVSTLELGDSALYLCASSLERGEGFYGYTFGSGTRLTVV.

V and J are TRBV5-1 and TRBJ1-5, with TRBD1 matching 8 bases. Trimming took 3 bases from V and 3 from J; bases not matched to a gene: 2. CDR3 length: 14 amino acids. Germline V CDR1 and CDR2: SGHRS, YFSETQ. The CDR3 reads CASSWTGLNQPQHF. CDR3 nucleotide sequence: TGCGCCAGCAGCTGGACAGGGCTCAATCAGCCCCAGCATTTT.

The chain joins TRBV11-2 to TRBJ2-5, with 7 bases lining up with TRBD1. The CDR3 loop spans 13 amino acids. Germline V gene sequence: CDR1 SGHAT, CDR2 FQNNGV. V was clipped by 5 bases and J by 5 bases; unmatched bases: 5. CDR3 sequence: CASSPTGSETQYF. CDR3 nucleotide sequence: TGTGCCAGCAGCCCGACAGGGTCGGAGACCCAGTACTTC.

The rearrangement uses TRBV30 and TRBJ2-1, with D maybe TRBD1 (5 bases). Germline V gene sequence: CDR1 GTSNPN, CDR2 SVGIG (reference sequence). V was clipped by 2 bases and J by 4 bases, with 15 bases between them. This CDR3 spans 15 amino acids. The CDR3 is CAWSTRQHLYNEQFF. The CDR3 bases are TGTGCCTGGAGTACAAGACAGCACCTGTACAATGAGCAGTTCTTC.

The J gene is TRBJ1-1, the V gene TRBV18; D uncertain. Germline CDR1 and CDR2: KGHSH and LQKENI. There are 11 residues in the CDR3. The V end lost 3 bases, the J end lost 8 bases, and 7 bases lay between the germline ends. The CDR3 spells CASSPRVEAFF. CDR3 sequence (DNA): TGTGCCAGCTCACCCCGGGTGGAAGCTTTCTTT.

The chain carries TRBV24-1 and TRBJ2-1; D not resolved. V lost 3 bases and J lost 9, with 11 bases in between. There are 13 residues in the CDR3. Germline CDR1 KGHDR, CDR2 SFDVKD. The CDR3 loop reads CATSDPRSGEQFF. CDR3 DNA: TGTGCCACCAGTGATCCACGGTCGGGTGAGCAGTTCTTC.